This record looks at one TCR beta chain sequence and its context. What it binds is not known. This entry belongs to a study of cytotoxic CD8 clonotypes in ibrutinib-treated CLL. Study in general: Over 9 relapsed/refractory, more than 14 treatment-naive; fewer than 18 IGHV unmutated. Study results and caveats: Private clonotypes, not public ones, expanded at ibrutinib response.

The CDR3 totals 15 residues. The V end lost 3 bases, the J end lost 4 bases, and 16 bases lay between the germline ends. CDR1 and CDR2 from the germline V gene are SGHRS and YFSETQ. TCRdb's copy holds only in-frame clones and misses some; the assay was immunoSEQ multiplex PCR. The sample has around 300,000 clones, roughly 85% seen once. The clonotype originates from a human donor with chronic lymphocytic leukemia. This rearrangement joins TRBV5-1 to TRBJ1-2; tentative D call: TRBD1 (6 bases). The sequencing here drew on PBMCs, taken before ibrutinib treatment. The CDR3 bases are TGCGCCAGCAGCTCTCTAAGGGGGGGTGGCTATGGCTACACCTTC. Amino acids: CASSSLRGGGYGYTF.